What follows is one T cell receptor (beta chain) and its context. Using its own MiXCR run on the reads, TCRdb lists one record per CDR3 protein. Here the sample spans around 450,000 distinct CDR3 sequences, 11% being singletons. The record originates from a study of T cell repertoires in cytomegalovirus infection. Study-wide background: Indicated by public TCR beta signatures were CMV infection and matching HLA type.

The clonotype originates from a human donor in good health (CMV status not recorded). Some clones in this sample may be carry-over from other donors' samples. The specimen sequenced was PBMCs.

The CDR3 nucleotides are TGTGCCAGCAGCCCTCATAGACAGACAGATACGCAGTATTTT. It translates to CASSPHRQTDTQYF. This chain links TRBV4-2 with TRBJ2-3; a possible D gene is TRBD1 (5 bases). The CDR3 runs to 14 residues. Deletions cut 4 bases from V and 3 bases from J, with 11 bases between. Germline-derived CDR1 and CDR2 are LGHNA and YNFKEQ.